This T cell receptor beta chain is drawn from a study of blood T cell repertoires in COVID-19. Only in-frame clones appear in the TCRdb table, and some are missing; sequencing was by immunoSEQ multiplex PCR. The sample has over 60,000 clones; just over 85% are singletons. The CDR3 extends over 15 amino acids. Trimming removed 7 bases from V and 3 bases from J, with 16 bases in between. Germline CDR1 SGHNT, CDR2 YYREEE (reference sequence). Input material: peripheral blood. The rearrangement uses TRBV5-4 and TRBJ1-4; weak D call: TRBD1 (5 bases). The TCR sequence derives from a man between 65 and 80 years old with active or convalescent COVID-19. CDR3 loop: CASHPEGTSNEKLFF. The CDR3 DNA reads TGTGCCAGCCATCCGGAGGGGACGTCTAATGAAAAACTGTTTTTT. Supplemented by reference TRBV5-4 and TRBJ1-4, the full variable domain reads ETGVTQSPTHLIKTRGQQVTLRCSSQSGHNTVSWYQQALGQGPQFIFQYYREEENGRGNFPPRFSGLQFPNYSSELNVNALELDDSALYLCASHPEGTSNEKLFFGSGTQLSVL.